This TCR beta chain came from a study of cytomegalovirus exposure and HLA in healthy donors. Trimming at V came to 6 bases and at J to 6 bases, leaving 16 bases not matched to a gene. Germline lookup yields CDR1 MNHEY and CDR2 SMNVEV (reference sequence). The CDR3 runs to 16 residues. 60 Vbeta and 13 Jbeta primers were used in PCR. Assay: immunoSEQ multiplex PCR; the TCRdb copy retains only in-frame clones and omits some. The sample lists some 180,000 clones, over 65% seen once, with roughly 1.6% in the top ten. The receptor was derived from a man aged 18-30 years in good health and CMV-seronegative. Sequencing input: PBMCs. V is TRBV27 and J is TRBJ1-1, with 7 positions matching TRBD1. The CDR3: CASSKPPQGSKAEAFF. In nucleotides, the CDR3 is TGTGCCAGCAGCAAACCTCCACAGGGGAGTAAGGCTGAAGCTTTCTTT.